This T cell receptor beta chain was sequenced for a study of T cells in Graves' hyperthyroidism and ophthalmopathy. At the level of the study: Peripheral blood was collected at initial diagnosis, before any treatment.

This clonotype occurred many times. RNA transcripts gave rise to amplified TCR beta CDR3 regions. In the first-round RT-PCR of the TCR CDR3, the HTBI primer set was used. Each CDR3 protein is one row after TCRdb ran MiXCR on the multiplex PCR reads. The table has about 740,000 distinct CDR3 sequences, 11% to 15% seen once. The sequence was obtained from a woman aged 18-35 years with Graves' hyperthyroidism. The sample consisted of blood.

In nucleotides, the CDR3 is TGTGCCAGCAGCACAAATTACAATGAGCAGTTCTTC. This encodes CASSTNYNEQFF. V usage is TRBV11-2 and J usage is TRBJ2-1; D not resolved. The ends were cut back, 5 bases at V and 4 bases at J, with 6 bases in the middle. Germline loops: CDR1 SGHAT, CDR2 FQNNGV. CDR3 length: 12 amino acids.